The present entry profiles one TCR beta chain with its context. Repertoires were generated with immunoSEQ multiplex PCR, while TCRdb's copy carries only in-frame clones and drops some. The profile covers more than 75,000 clones, with approximately 85% appearing a single time and approximately 5% taken by the ten largest. The CDR3 length is 14 residues. Germline V lookup: CDR1 SGHTA, CDR2 FQGNSA. Trimming shortened V by 6 bases and J by 5 bases, and 17 bases separated the two germline ends. This sample was included in a study of OX40 agonist ivuxolimab in advanced cancers. On the study more broadly: People who had prior anti-PD-1, anti-PD-L1 or anti-CTLA-4 therapy could take part, and around 40% had some.

This material consisted of CD4+ or CD8+ T cells sorted from blood, taken in a trial of the OX40 agonist ivuxolimab. V is TRBV7-2 and J is TRBJ2-7; perhaps TRBD1 as D (5 bases). This TCR was recovered from an adult with an advanced solid tumor such as melanoma, head and neck, liver or kidney cancer. In DNA form, the CDR3 reads TGTGCCAGCAGTCACCCCGGCAGGGCTAACGAGCAGTACTTC. It yields the protein CASSHPGRANEQYF.